This T cell receptor (beta chain) emerged from a study of T-cell reconstitution after alpha-beta-depleted transplantation in children. This clonotype has a count of ten or more. Unique molecular identifiers were used to barcode this TCRbeta library. Each CDR3 protein gets one entry after TCRdb re-called the PCR reads with MiXCR. The sample contains 200,000 to 250,000 distinct CDR3 sequences, around 13% of which appear only once. V lost 6 bases, J lost 4 bases, and 10 bases lay in between. The CDR3 has 11 amino acids. Germline assignment: CDR1 DFQATT and CDR2 SNEGSKA (reference sequence). The receptor's source is a human donor who donated a stem cell graft to a child with acute lymphoblastic leukemia. This specimen consisted of PBMCs from the stem cell graft donor, obtained from the stem cell graft. The rearrangement uses TRBV20-1 and TRBJ2-7; no clear D. The CDR3 here is CSAHSNYEQYF. The CDR3 bases are TGCAGTGCCCATTCGAATTACGAGCAGTACTTC.